This T cell receptor (beta chain) was sequenced for a study of blood T cell repertoires in COVID-19. Here immunoSEQ multiplex PCR was the method, and the copy in TCRdb shows in-frame clones only, minus some. This sample yields 150,000 to 200,000 clones, of which approximately 88% are seen a single time; 10% to 15% belongs to the top ten. From germline, CDR1 is SNHLY and CDR2 FYNNEI. V was trimmed by 4 bases and J by 1 base, leaving 12 bases between them. There are 15 residues in the CDR3. V is TRBV2 and J is TRBJ2-3; weak D call: TRBD2 (5 bases). The TCR comes from a woman aged 55-69 years who had recovered from COVID-19. Input material: PBMCs or T cells enriched from blood (not recorded which). The CDR3 protein is CASSVRTGGTDTQYF. CDR3 DNA sequence: TGTGCCAGCAGTGTAAGGACTGGGGGCACAGATACGCAGTATTTT.